This TCR beta chain was recorded in a study of OX40 agonist ivuxolimab in advanced cancers. Study background: The dose-escalation cohort was approximately 81% male, with a mean age of 60 years, ranging roughly 20 to 90. Partial responses were observed in three patients, of whom one had hepatocellular carcinoma and two had cutaneous melanoma.

In this sample, this clone turned up a few times. Its specificity is not known. Repertoires were generated with immunoSEQ multiplex PCR, while TCRdb's copy carries only in-frame clones and drops some. The sample lists about 42,000 clones; 81% were seen once. Notes on the study in general: Relative to CD4+ cells, CD8+ T cells on average had more expanded clones.

The CDR3 extends over 13 amino acids. Germline CDR1 SNHLY, CDR2 FYNNEI. V dropped 10 bases and J dropped 7 bases, with 19 bases sitting between them. This specimen was CD4+ or CD8+ T cells sorted from blood, taken in a trial of the OX40 agonist ivuxolimab. The source is an adult with an advanced solid tumor such as melanoma, head and neck, liver or kidney cancer. The chain has TRBV2 and TRBJ1-2; the D gene is possibly TRBD1 (6 bases). The DNA for the CDR3 is TGTGCCACTAATACACAGGGACTCGGTGGCTACACCTTC. Its protein is CATNTQGLGGYTF.